Listed here is a single TCR beta chain. Its antigen remains unidentified. These data are taken from a study of cytomegalovirus exposure and HLA in healthy donors. Looking at the study overall: Earlier, 110 million or so unique TCR beta sequences were recovered from about 200 million T cells by an analysis.

60 Vbeta and 13 Jbeta primers were used in PCR. Sequenced by immunoSEQ multiplex PCR; TCRdb stores in-frame clones only, minus some. The sample has around 99,000 clones, under 80% seen once. General study results and limits: Researchers reported in a later analysis that common viral pathogens appeared linked to several top clusters. Sequencing had likely introduced a cluster of highly shared sequence variants as an artifact.

V shed 2 bases, J shed 8 bases, and the junction held 10 bases outside the gene matches. In germline, CDR1 is SGHTA, CDR2 FQGNSA. This CDR3 is 15 amino acids long. Sequencing was done on a sample of PBMCs. V gene TRBV7-2 combines with J gene TRBJ2-7, with 9 bases that match TRBD2. This sequence originates from a woman aged 50 to 65 in good health and CMV-seropositive. CDR3 region: CASSLRGLADQQQYF. CDR3 bases: TGTGCCAGCAGCTTAAGGGGACTAGCCGATCAACAGCAGTACTTC. Full variable domain (missing parts from reference TRBV7-2 and TRBJ2-7): GAGVSQSPSNKVTEKGKDVELRCDPISGHTALYWYRQSLGQGLEFLIYFQGNSAPDKSGLPSDRFSAERTGGSVSTLTIQRTQQEDSAVYLCASSLRGLADQQQYFGPGTRLTVT.